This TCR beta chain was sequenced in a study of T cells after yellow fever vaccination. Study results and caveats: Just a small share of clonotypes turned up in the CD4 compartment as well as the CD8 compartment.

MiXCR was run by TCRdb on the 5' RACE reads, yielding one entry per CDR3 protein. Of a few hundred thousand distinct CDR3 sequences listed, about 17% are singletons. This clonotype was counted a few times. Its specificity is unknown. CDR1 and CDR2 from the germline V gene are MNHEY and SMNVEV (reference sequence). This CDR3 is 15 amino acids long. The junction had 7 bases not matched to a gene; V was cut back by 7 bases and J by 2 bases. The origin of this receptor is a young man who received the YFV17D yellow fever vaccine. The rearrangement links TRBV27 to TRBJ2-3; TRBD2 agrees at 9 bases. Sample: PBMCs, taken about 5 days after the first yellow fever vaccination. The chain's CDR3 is CASTLLAGVTDTQYF. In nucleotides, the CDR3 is TGTGCCAGCACCCTATTAGCGGGGGTCACAGATACGCAGTATTTT.